A single sample gave rise to the 22 T cell receptor beta chains below, sequenced in a study of HIV-infected patients and healthy controls. 400 to 550 ng RNA was reverse transcribed with alpha and beta constant-region primers. Separate chain-specific third strand synthesis with multiplexing indices produced the alpha and beta libraries. TCRdb called the 5' RACE reads again in MiXCR, with one record for every CDR3 protein. The sample has thousands of distinct CDR3 sequences, 6.5% to 7.5% seen once. Antiretroviral therapy had run roughly three months, about 14 weeks, before follow-up blood collection. All unsorted peripheral T cells were captured because whole blood was used without fractionation. The input for sequencing was blood, taken during antiretroviral therapy. These receptors originate from an adult with HIV infection.

This clonotype was counted at least ten times. The chain is built from TRBV5-1 and TRBJ1-1, with 7 positions matching TRBD1. Germline assignment: CDR1 SGHRS and CDR2 YFSETQ. CDR3 length: 14 amino acids. V was clipped by 4 bases and J by 7 bases; unmatched bases: 10. The CDR3 spells CASSPGQVGIEAFF. CDR3 DNA: TGCGCCAGCAGCCCTGGACAGGTTGGAATTGAAGCTTTCTTT.

This clonotype occurred many times. V gene TRBV5-1 combines with J gene TRBJ2-3; perhaps TRBD1 as D (6 bases). Germline CDR1 SGHRS, CDR2 YFSETQ. The CDR3 extends over 16 amino acids. Trimming shortened V by 4 bases and J by 2 bases, and 17 bases separated the two germline ends. Written as DNA, the CDR3 is TGCGCCAGCAGCATTCCCGGGACATTCGACACAGATACGCAGTATTTT. Translation: CASSIPGTFDTDTQYF.

By share, this clonotype ranks as medium-sized. The chain couples TRBV25-1 to TRBJ1-1; D unresolved. Trimming removed 6 bases from V and 1 base from J, with 9 bases in between. Germline CDR1 is MGHDK and CDR2 is SYGVNS. The CDR3 contains 13 residues. CDR3: CASRSQRNTEAFF. CDR3 nucleotide sequence: TGTGCCAGCAGGTCACAGAGGAACACTGAAGCTTTCTTT.

This clonotype is classed as medium-sized. The rearrangement links TRBV5-1 to TRBJ1-1, with a tentative D call TRBD1 (5 bases). CDR3 length equals 13 residues. Germline V lookup: CDR1 SGHRS, CDR2 YFSETQ. Trimming pared 2 bases from V and 7 bases from J, leaving 12 bases between. CDR3 in amino acids: CASSFDIQDEAFF. CDR3 in DNA: TGCGCCAGCAGCTTTGATATACAGGATGAAGCTTTCTTT.

By sample fraction, this clonotype is medium-sized (0.01 to 0.1%). The V and J genes are TRBV29-1 and TRBJ2-5, with a tentative D call TRBD2 (6 bases). Per the germline V gene, CDR1 is SQVTM and CDR2 is ANQGSEA. The CDR3 is 14 residues long. V shed 1 base and J shed 1 base, with 10 bases lying between them. This CDR3 reads CSVEGPGGQETQYF. The CDR3 region has the DNA TGCAGCGTTGAAGGTCCCGGGGGCCAAGAGACCCAGTACTTC.

Judged by abundance, this clonotype is medium-sized. This CDR3 is CSAWGETSTDTQYF. CDR3 DNA: TGCAGTGCTTGGGGGGAGACTAGCACAGATACGCAGTATTTT. The rearrangement links TRBV20-1 to TRBJ2-3; possible D gene TRBD2, 6 bases. This CDR3 comprises 14 residues. Germline assignment: CDR1 DFQATT and CDR2 SNEGSKA (reference sequence). V gave up 5 bases and J gave up 0 bases, with 12 bases separating them.

By proportion, this clonotype is medium-sized. The rearrangement uses TRBV20-1 and TRBJ2-7; 7 bases map to TRBD1. The junction had 1 base not matched to a gene; V was cut back by 5 bases and J by 3 bases. CDR3 size: 11 residues. Germline V CDR1 and CDR2: DFQATT, SNEGSKA (reference sequence). The CDR3 reads CSARDSYEQYF. The CDR3 coding sequence is TGCAGTGCTCGGGACAGCTACGAGCAGTACTTC.

This clonotype was seen repeatedly, ten times or more. This rearrangement joins TRBV5-1 to TRBJ1-1; D is ambiguous. CDR1 and CDR2 (germline): SGHRS, YFSETQ. The CDR3 has 14 amino acids. Trimming removed 4 bases at V and 0 bases at J, with 10 bases between. The CDR3 coding sequence is TGCGCCAGCAGCGATGGACGGATGAACACTGAAGCTTTCTTT. Protein product: CASSDGRMNTEAFF. The full variable domain, in which reference TRBV5-1 and TRBJ1-1 provide the parts outside the CDR3, is KAGVTQTPRYLIKTRGQQVTLSCSPISGHRSVSWYQQTPGQGLQFLFEYFSETQRNKGNFPGRFSGRQFSNSRSEMNVSTLELGDSALYLCASSDGRMNTEAFFGQGTRLTVV.

Ten or more counts support this clonotype. V gene TRBV29-1 combines with J gene TRBJ2-3; 8 bases fit TRBD2. The CDR3 runs to 15 residues. CDR1 and CDR2 from the germline V gene are SQVTM and ANQGSEA. Unmatched junction bases numbered 11, after V lost 3 bases and J lost 6 bases. CDR3 DNA sequence: TGCAGCGTTGACGGCCTTGCGGGAGGTGGTGATACGCAGTATTTT. Its translation: CSVDGLAGGGDTQYF.

This clonotype came up many times. This chain links TRBV28 with TRBJ2-7; D is possibly TRBD1 or TRBD2 (5 bases each). This CDR3 has 13 residues. In germline, CDR1 is MDHEN, CDR2 SYDVKM. With 3 bases removed from V and 2 bases from J, the gap between germline ends came to 8 bases. The CDR3 region has the DNA TGTGCCAGCAGTTTGAGGGGCGCCTACGAGCAGTACTTC. This encodes CASSLRGAYEQYF.

This clonotype is labeled medium-sized. This sequence joins TRBV19 and TRBJ2-6; a possible D gene is TRBD1 (6 bases). CDR1 LNHDA and CDR2 SQIVND come from the germline V gene (reference sequence). The V gene lost 6 bases and the J gene lost 1 base, with 10 bases spanning the gap. This CDR3 is 15 amino acids long. CDR3 DNA sequence: TGTGCCAGTAGGATTACAGGGTCTGGGGCCAACGTCCTGACTTTC. It specifies CASRITGSGANVLTF.

This clonotype has at least ten counts. This rearrangement joins TRBV7-8 to TRBJ1-5, with D perhaps TRBD1 (5 bases). The CDR3 is made up of 15 amino acids. With 3 bases removed from V and 4 bases from J, the gap between germline ends came to 13 bases. CDR1 is SGHVS and CDR2 is FQNEAQ in the germline V gene. The CDR3 DNA is TGTGCCAGCAGCTTGGGACGGCCTCTGAATCAGCCCCAGCATTTT. Protein sequence: CASSLGRPLNQPQHF.

This clonotype has ten or more counts. The genes are TRBV20-1 and TRBJ2-1, with D hard to call. Trimming shortened V by 2 bases and J by 7 bases, and 6 bases separated the two germline ends. CDR1 and CDR2 from the germline V gene are DFQATT and SNEGSKA (reference sequence). There are 11 residues in the CDR3. CDR3 in amino acids: CSARSPNEQFF. Written as DNA, the CDR3 is TGCAGTGCTAGAAGTCCAAATGAGCAGTTCTTC.

In this sample, this clonotype is medium-sized. The chain couples TRBV20-1 to TRBJ2-5; 7 bases are a match to TRBD2. Per germline, CDR1 DFQATT and CDR2 SNEGSKA (reference sequence). The CDR3 contains 17 residues. V gave up 5 bases and J gave up 5 bases; unmatched junction bases: 20. The CDR3 here is CSALRRGRASLQETQYF. The CDR3 DNA follows: TGCAGTGCTCTCCGCAGAGGGAGGGCGTCTCTCCAGGAGACCCAGTACTTC.

By sample fraction, this clonotype is medium-sized. The V and J genes are TRBV20-1 and TRBJ1-1; D not resolved. Trimming removed 2 bases at V and 5 bases at J, with 21 bases between. Germline-derived CDR1 and CDR2 are DFQATT and SNEGSKA (reference sequence). This CDR3 contains 16 residues. This chain's CDR3 is CSARPGGGFGRTEAFF. CDR3 coding DNA: TGCAGTGCTAGACCCGGAGGAGGGTTCGGACGGACTGAAGCTTTCTTT.

This clonotype is judged medium-sized. This chain joins TRBV29-1 and TRBJ2-5, with 15 bases identical to TRBD2. CDR1 and CDR2 (germline): SQVTM, ANQGSEA. Losses at the gene ends were 3 bases for V and 4 bases for J; bases not matched to a gene: 6. CDR3 length equals 16 residues. The CDR3 loop reads CSVDGLAGGKAETQYF. The CDR3, as DNA: TGCAGCGTTGACGGACTAGCGGGAGGGAAGGCAGAGACCCAGTACTTC. Variable domain in full (rest from reference TRBV29-1 and TRBJ2-5): SAVISQKPSRDICQRGTSLTIQCQVDSQVTMMFWYRQQPGQSLTLIATANQGSEATYESGFVIDKFPISRPNLTFSTLTVSNMSPEDSSIYLCSVDGLAGGKAETQYFGPGTRLLVL.

This chain links TRBV4-2 with TRBJ2-3; D not certain. Trimming cost V 1 base and J 0 bases, with 17 bases left between them. Germline assignment: CDR1 LGHNA and CDR2 YNFKEQ. This CDR3 is 18 amino acids long. The CDR3 region is CASSQGYVSLTSTDTQYF. In DNA, the CDR3 is TGTGCCAGCAGCCAAGGATACGTAAGTTTGACTAGCACAGATACGCAGTATTTT.

There are many counts of this clonotype. J is TRBJ2-7 and V is TRBV7-2, with D unresolved. The ends were cut back, 2 bases at V and 4 bases at J, with 3 bases in the middle. Looked up from germline, CDR1 is SGHTA and CDR2 is FQGNSA. The CDR3 is made up of 11 amino acids. CDR3 bases: TGTGCCAGCAGCTTATCGTACGAGCAGTACTTC. Translation gives CASSLSYEQYF.

This clonotype was counted only a few times. A read error may be the cause here, since a much bigger clone is one base away. V and J are TRBV29-1 and TRBJ2-7; D is uncertain. From germline, CDR1 is SQVTM and CDR2 ANQGSEA. V shed 0 bases and J shed 4 bases, with 7 bases lying between them. The CDR3 spans 12 residues. In nucleotides, the CDR3 is TGCAGCGTTGAAGATCATGAGTACGAGCAGTACTTC. Its translation is CSVEDHEYEQYF.

Ten or more counts support this clonotype. J is TRBJ2-2 and V is TRBV29-1; no reliable D call. The CDR3 is made up of 12 amino acids. Germline V CDR1 and CDR2: SQVTM, ANQGSEA. V shed 6 bases and J shed 6 bases, with 11 bases lying between them. DNA for the CDR3: TGCAGCGTCCTCACCCGCGCCGGGGAGCTGTTTTTT. It encodes CSVLTRAGELFF.

This clonotype qualifies as medium-sized. This chain connects TRBV7-2 to TRBJ2-3; D is tentatively TRBD1 or TRBD2 (5 bases each). CDR3 length equals 14 residues. Germline CDR1 is SGHTA and CDR2 is FQGNSA. V dropped 6 bases and J dropped 11 bases, with 21 bases sitting between them. Here the CDR3 reads CASSTLSEGIRQYF. The CDR3 DNA reads TGTGCCAGCAGTACCCTCAGCGAGGGGATTCGGCAGTATTTT.

V and J are TRBV19 and TRBJ2-2, with 9 bases matching TRBD2. The CDR3 covers 16 residues. The J segment lost 5 bases and the V segment lost 9 bases, leaving 13 bases of the junction unmatched. Germline CDR1 LNHDA, CDR2 SQIVND (reference sequence). In DNA, the CDR3 is TGTGCCAGCAACACGGCCTTTAGCGGGAGAACCGGGGAGCTGTTTTTT. Translating it yields CASNTAFSGRTGELFF.